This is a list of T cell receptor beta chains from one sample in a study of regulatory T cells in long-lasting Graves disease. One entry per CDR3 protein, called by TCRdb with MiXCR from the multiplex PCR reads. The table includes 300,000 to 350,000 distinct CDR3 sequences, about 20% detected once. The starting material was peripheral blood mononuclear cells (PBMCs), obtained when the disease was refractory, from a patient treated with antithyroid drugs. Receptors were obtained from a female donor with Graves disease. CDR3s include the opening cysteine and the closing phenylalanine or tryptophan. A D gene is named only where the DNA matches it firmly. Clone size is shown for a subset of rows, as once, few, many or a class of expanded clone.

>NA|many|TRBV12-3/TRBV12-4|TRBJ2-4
CASSSDRGGDIQYF
TGTGCCAGCAGTTCAGACAGGGGAGGGGACATTCAGTACTTC
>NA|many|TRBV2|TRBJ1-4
CASSEASWGGTNEKLFF
TGTGCCAGCAGTGAAGCGTCTTGGGGGGGAACTAATGAAAAACTGTTTTTT
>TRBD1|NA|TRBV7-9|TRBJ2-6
CASSRQGRISTGANVLTF
TGTGCCAGCAGCCGACAGGGGAGGATTAGCACTGGGGCCAACGTCCTGACTTTC
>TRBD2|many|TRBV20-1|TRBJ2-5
CSAREVAGGQETQYF
TGCAGTGCTAGAGAGGTAGCGGGGGGCCAAGAGACCCAGTACTTC
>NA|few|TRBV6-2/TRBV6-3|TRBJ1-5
CASSYLGQGFSNQPQHF
TGTGCCAGCAGTTACCTGGGGCAGGGCTTTAGCAATCAGCCCCAGCATTTT
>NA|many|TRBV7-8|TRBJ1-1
CASFPAGLNTEAFF
TGTGCCAGTTTTCCGGCAGGACTGAACACTGAAGCTTTCTTT
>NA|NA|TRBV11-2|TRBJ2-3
CASSLDAGSTDTQYF
TGTGCCAGCAGCTTAGATGCAGGGAGCACAGATACGCAGTATTTT
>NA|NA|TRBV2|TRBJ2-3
CASSEETARDTQYF
TGTGCCAGCAGTGAAGAGACAGCCCGGGATACGCAGTATTTT
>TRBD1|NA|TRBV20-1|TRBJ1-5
CSARQGATNGNQPQHF
TGCAGTGCTAGACAGGGGGCTACTAATGGCAATCAGCCCCAGCATTTT
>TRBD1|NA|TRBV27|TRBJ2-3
CASRAPGTGASHTQYF
TGTGCCAGCAGAGCGCCCGGGACAGGGGCCTCCCATACGCAGTATTTT
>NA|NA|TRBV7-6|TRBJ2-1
CASSLGGQGDEQFF
TGTGCCAGCAGCTTAGGGGGGCAGGGTGATGAGCAGTTCTTC
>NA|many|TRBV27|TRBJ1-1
CASSLVASKTEAFF
TGTGCCAGCAGTTTAGTGGCCTCTAAGACTGAAGCTTTCTTT
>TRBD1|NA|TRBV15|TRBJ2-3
CATSRERTGAWTDTQYF
TGTGCCACCAGCAGAGAAAGGACAGGGGCTTGGACAGATACGCAGTATTTT
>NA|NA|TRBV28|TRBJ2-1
CASSSRLGPDSYNEQFF
TGTGCCAGCAGTTCCCGACTAGGACCGGACTCCTACAATGAGCAGTTCTTC
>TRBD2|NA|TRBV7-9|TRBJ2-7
CASSLAGYGSYEQYF
TGTGCCAGCAGCCTAGCGGGTTACGGAAGCTACGAGCAGTACTTC
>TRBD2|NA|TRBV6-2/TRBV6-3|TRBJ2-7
CASRRGRQGANEQYF
TGTGCCAGCAGGCGCGGGAGGCAGGGAGCGAACGAGCAGTACTTC
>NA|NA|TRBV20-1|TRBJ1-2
CSAPARGIDYGYTF
TGCAGTGCTCCGGCCAGGGGAATTGACTATGGCTACACCTTC
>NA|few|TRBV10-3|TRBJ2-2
CAISESTGSGELFF
TGTGCCATCAGTGAGTCGACCGGGTCCGGGGAGCTGTTTTTT
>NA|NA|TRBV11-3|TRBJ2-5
CASSLEGEIQETQYF
TGTGCCAGCAGCTTAGAGGGGGAGATCCAAGAGACCCAGTACTTC
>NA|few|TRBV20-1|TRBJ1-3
CSAGAVLSDIIF
TGCAGTGCTGGAGCGGTTTTATCGGACATAATATTT
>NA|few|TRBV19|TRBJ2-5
CASSIGRVGETQYF
TGTGCCAGTAGTATTGGCAGGGTCGGAGAGACCCAGTACTTC
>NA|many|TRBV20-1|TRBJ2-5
CSARGIRDVETQYF
TGCAGTGCTAGGGGTATCAGGGATGTGGAGACCCAGTACTTC
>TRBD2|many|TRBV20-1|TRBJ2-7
CSARRRRVGLAGREQYF
TGCAGTGCTAGAAGGAGGCGGGTGGGGCTAGCGGGACGCGAGCAGTACTTC
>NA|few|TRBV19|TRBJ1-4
CASRLQGVGEKLFF
TGTGCCAGTAGACTACAGGGAGTAGGGGAAAAACTGTTTTTT
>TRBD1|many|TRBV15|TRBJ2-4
CATSTGGNIQYF
TGTGCCACCAGCACAGGGGGAAACATTCAGTACTTC
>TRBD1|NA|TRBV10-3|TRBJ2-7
CATRTGSYEQYF
TGTGCCACTAGGACAGGGTCCTACGAGCAGTACTTC
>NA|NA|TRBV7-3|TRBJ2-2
CASSSHTAGIGGELFF
TGTGCCAGCAGCTCACATACGGCGGGAATTGGCGGGGAGCTGTTTTTT
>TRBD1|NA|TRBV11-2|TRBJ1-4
CASSLAGTGTSNNEKLFF
TGTGCCAGCAGCTTAGCCGGGACAGGAACATCCAACAATGAAAAACTGTTTTTT
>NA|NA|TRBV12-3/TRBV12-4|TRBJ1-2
CASGRGRDYGYTF
TGTGCCAGCGGCCGTGGGAGGGACTATGGCTACACCTTC
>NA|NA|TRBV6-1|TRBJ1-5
CASSGTAGYSNQPQHF
TGTGCCAGCAGTGGTACAGCTGGATATAGCAATCAGCCCCAGCATTTT
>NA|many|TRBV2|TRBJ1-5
CASRVRPPQPQHF
TGTGCCAGCAGGGTCCGGCCCCCCCAGCCCCAGCATTTT
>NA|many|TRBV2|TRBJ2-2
CASSGDVGELFF
TGTGCCAGCAGTGGTGATGTTGGGGAGCTGTTTTTT
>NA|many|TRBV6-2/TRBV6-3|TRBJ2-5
CASSYIGTQYF
TGTGCCAGCAGCTACATAGGGACCCAGTACTTC
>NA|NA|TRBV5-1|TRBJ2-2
CASSLPRTVDDGELFF
TGCGCCAGCAGCTTGCCGAGGACAGTCGATGACGGGGAGCTGTTTTTT
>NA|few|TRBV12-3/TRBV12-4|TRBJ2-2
CASSFPGPPANTGELFF
TGTGCCAGCAGTTTCCCCGGTCCACCCGCAAACACCGGGGAGCTGTTTTTT
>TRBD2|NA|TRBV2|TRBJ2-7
CATLPRVAGVKGYEQYF
TGTGCCACGCTCCCGAGGGTAGCGGGAGTAAAAGGCTACGAGCAGTACTTC
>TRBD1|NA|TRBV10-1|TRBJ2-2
CASSDRTNRGNTGELFF
TGCGCCAGCAGTGATCGGACCAACAGGGGGAACACCGGGGAGCTGTTTTTT
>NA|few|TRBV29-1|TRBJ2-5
CSVEGQSPTQYF
TGCAGCGTTGAAGGCCAGTCCCCGACCCAGTACTTC
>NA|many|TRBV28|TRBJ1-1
CASSLLQPNTEAFF
TGTGCCAGCAGTTTATTACAGCCGAACACTGAAGCTTTCTTT
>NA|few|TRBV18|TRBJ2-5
CASSPRTGGQETQYF
TGTGCCAGCTCACCACGAACAGGAGGACAAGAGACCCAGTACTTC
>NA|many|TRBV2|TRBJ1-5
CASSLSQANQPQHF
TGTGCCAGCAGTTTATCCCAAGCCAATCAGCCCCAGCATTTT
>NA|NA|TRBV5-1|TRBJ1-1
CASSIQGASITEAFF
TGCGCCAGCAGCATACAGGGCGCAAGTATCACTGAAGCTTTCTTT
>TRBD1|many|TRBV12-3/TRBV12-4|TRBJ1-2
CASTLQGLYGYTF
TGTGCCAGCACCTTACAGGGGCTCTATGGCTACACCTTC
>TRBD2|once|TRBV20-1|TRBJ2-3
CSANPTSLTDTQYF
TGCAGTGCTAATCCGACTAGCCTCACAGATACGCAGTATTTT
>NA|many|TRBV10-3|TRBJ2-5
CAISESLPGQETQYF
TGTGCCATCAGTGAGTCCTTGCCGGGCCAAGAGACCCAGTACTTC
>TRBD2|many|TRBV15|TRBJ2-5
CATSFLQAGGLETQYF
TGTGCCACCAGCTTCCTCCAAGCGGGGGGGCTGGAGACCCAGTACTTC
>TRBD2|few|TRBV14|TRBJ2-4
CASSWGGKNIQYF
TGTGCCAGCTCTTGGGGGGGCAAAAACATTCAGTACTTC
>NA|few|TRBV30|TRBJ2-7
CAWSGVVEQYF
TGTGCCTGGAGTGGGGTCGTCGAGCAGTACTTC
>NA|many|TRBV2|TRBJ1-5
CASSDVLGNQPQHF
TGTGCCAGCAGTGATGTATTAGGGAATCAGCCCCAGCATTTT
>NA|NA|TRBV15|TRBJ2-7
CATSRGPEKEYF
TGTGCCACCAGCAGAGGTCCAGAAAAGGAGTACTTC
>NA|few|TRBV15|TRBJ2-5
CATSRGGAWVYQETQYF
TGTGCCACCAGCAGAGGGGGGGCGTGGGTGTACCAAGAGACCCAGTACTTC
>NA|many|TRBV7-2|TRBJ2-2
CASSSPLRTGELFF
TGTGCCAGCAGTTCCCCTCTGCGCACCGGGGAGCTGTTTTTT
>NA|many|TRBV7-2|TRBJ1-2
CASSFQPDYGYTF
TGTGCCAGCAGCTTTCAGCCGGACTATGGCTACACCTTC
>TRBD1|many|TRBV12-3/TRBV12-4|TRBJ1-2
CASSFLDRAKGYTF
TGTGCCAGCAGTTTCCTGGACAGGGCCAAGGGCTACACCTTC
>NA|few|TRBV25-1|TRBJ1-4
CASSEAGTEKLFF
TGTGCCAGCAGTGAAGCGGGGACTGAAAAACTGTTTTTT